This T cell receptor (beta chain) was documented in a study of breast tumors, draining lymph nodes, adjacent tissues. The lymph nodes were axillary draining lymph nodes from breast cancer patients. V was cut by 10 bases and J by 4 bases, with 7 bases left in between. The CDR3 sequence is 11 residues long. From germline, CDR1 is KGHDR and CDR2 SFDVKD. Study results and limitations: Tumor repertoires ranked between lymph nodes and nontumor tissue in diversity, with V and J gene preferences.

This clonotype ranks as medium-sized. Its cognate antigen is unknown. TCRdb ran MiXCR on the multiplex PCR reads and lists one entry per CDR3 protein. This table has approximately 100,000 distinct CDR3 sequences, about 20% appearing once. The chain couples TRBV24-1 to TRBJ2-1, with D perhaps TRBD2 (5 bases). The sequence came from a female donor with breast cancer. Some clones in this sample may be carry-over from other donors' samples. The sample comprised axillary lymph node tissue. In DNA form, the CDR3 reads TGTGCCACGGAGCGGTACAATGAGCAGTTCTTC. Protein sequence: CATERYNEQFF.